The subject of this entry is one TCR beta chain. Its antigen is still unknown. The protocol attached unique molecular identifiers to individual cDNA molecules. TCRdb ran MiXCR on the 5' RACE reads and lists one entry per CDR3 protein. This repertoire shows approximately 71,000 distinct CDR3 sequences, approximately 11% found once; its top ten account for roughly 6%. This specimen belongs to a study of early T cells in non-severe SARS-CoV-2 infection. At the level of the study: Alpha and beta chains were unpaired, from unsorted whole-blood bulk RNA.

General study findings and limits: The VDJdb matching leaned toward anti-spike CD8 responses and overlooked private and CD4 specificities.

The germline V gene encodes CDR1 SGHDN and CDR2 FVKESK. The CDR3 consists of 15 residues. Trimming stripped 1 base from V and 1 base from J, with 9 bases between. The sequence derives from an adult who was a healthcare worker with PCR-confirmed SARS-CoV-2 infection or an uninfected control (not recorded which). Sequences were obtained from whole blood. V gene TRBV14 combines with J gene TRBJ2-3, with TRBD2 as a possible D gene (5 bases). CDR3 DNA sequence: TGTGCCAGCAGCCAAGTCGGGATAGGCACAGATACGCAGTATTTT. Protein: CASSQVGIGTDTQYF.